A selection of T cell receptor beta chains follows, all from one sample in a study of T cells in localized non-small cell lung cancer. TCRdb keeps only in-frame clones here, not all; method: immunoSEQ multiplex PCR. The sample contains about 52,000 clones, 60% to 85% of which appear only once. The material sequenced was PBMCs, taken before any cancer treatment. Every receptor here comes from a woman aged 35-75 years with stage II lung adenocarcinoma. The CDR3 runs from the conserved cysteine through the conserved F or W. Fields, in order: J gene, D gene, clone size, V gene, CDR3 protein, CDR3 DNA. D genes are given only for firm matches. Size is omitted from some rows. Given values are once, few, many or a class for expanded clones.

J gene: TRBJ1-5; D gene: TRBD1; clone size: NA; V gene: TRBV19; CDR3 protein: CASSKRQGAVGAQHF; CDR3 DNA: TGTGCCAGTAGTAAGAGACAGGGGGCCGTTGGGGCCCAGCATTTT
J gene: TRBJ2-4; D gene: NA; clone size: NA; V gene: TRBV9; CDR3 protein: CASSVRDTLAKNIQYF; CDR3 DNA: TGTGCCAGCAGCGTAAGGGACACCCTAGCCAAAAACATTCAGTACTTC
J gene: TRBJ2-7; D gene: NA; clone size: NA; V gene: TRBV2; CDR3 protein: CASSEGRGSYEQYF; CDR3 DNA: TGTGCCAGCAGTGAAGGGAGGGGGTCCTACGAGCAGTACTTC
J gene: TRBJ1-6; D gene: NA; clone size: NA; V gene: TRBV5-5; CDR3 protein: CASSLGGDRSPLHF; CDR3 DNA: TGTGCCAGCAGCTTAGGGGGGGATCGTTCACCCCTCCACTTT
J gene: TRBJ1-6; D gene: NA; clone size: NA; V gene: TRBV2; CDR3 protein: CASRAKTGIPDSPLHF; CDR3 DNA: TGTGCCAGCAGGGCCAAGACAGGAATTCCCGATTCACCCCTCCACTTT
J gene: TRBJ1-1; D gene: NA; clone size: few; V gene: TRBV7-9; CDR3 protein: CASRTENTEAFF; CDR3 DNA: TGTGCCAGCAGAACAGAGAACACTGAAGCTTTCTTT
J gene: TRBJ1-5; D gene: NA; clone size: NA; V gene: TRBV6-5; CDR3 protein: CASSYDLTPNQPQHF; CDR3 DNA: TGTGCCAGCAGTTACGACTTAACCCCCAATCAGCCCCAGCATTTT
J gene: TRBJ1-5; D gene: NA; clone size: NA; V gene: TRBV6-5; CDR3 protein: CASSTGHHNQPQHF; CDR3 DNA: TGTGCCAGCAGCACCGGACACCACAATCAGCCCCAGCATTTT
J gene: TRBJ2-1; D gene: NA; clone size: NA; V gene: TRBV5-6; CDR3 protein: CASSNSGGGYNEQFF; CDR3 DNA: TGTGCCAGCAGCAACTCAGGGGGGGGATACAATGAGCAGTTCTTC
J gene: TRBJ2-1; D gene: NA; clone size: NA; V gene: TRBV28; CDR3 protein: CASTSPLGGGSRDEQFF; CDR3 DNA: TGTGCCAGCACCTCGCCTCTGGGAGGGGGCTCTCGGGATGAGCAGTTCTTC
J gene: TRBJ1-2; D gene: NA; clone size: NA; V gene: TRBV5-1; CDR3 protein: CASSINKPAGDYGYTF; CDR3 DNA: TGCGCCAGCAGCATCAATAAGCCGGCAGGGGACTATGGCTACACCTTC
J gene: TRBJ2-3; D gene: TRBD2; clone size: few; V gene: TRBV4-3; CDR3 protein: CASSHGTSGGGTDTQYF; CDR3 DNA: TGCGCCAGCAGCCATGGGACTAGCGGGGGAGGCACAGATACGCAGTATTTT
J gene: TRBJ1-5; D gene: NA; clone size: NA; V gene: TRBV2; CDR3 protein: CASGDVNSNQPQHF; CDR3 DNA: TGTGCCAGCGGCGACGTCAATAGCAATCAGCCCCAGCATTTT
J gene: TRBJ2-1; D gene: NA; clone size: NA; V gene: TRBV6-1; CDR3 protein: CASEVPGAKFF; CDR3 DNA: TGTGCCAGCGAGGTTCCGGGGGCAAAGTTCTTC
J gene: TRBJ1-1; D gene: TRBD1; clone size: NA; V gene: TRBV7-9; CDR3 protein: CASSTWTGGTNTEAFF; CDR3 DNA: TGTGCCAGCAGCACGTGGACAGGGGGGACGAACACTGAAGCTTTCTTT
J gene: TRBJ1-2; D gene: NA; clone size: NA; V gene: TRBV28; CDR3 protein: CASGVNYGYTF; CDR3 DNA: TGTGCCAGCGGAGTGAACTACGGCTACACCTTC
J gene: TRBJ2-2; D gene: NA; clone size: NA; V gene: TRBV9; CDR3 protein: CASSRGTPRTPGELFF; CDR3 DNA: TGTGCCAGCAGTCGCGGGACACCGAGAACACCGGGGGAGCTGTTTTTT
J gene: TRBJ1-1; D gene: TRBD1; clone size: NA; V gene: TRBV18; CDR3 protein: CASSLITGAKNTEAFF; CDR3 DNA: TGTGCCAGCTCACTGATCACAGGGGCCAAGAACACTGAAGCTTTCTTT
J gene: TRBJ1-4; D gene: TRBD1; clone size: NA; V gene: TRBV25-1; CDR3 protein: CASSEVQGDETNEKLFF; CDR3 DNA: TGTGCCAGCAGTGAAGTACAGGGGGATGAAACTAATGAAAAACTGTTTTTT
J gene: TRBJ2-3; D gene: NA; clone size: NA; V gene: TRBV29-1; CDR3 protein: CSVTDFASTDTQYF; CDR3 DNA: TGCAGCGTCACAGACTTCGCTAGCACAGATACGCAGTATTTT
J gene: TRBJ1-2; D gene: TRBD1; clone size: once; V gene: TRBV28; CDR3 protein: CASSLSTGGIYGYTF; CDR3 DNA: TGTGCCAGCAGTCTTAGTACAGGGGGCATCTATGGCTACACCTTC
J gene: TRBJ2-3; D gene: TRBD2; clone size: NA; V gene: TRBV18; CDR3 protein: CASSLLAGVDTQYF; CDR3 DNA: TGTGCCAGCTCACTACTAGCGGGGGTAGATACGCAGTATTTT
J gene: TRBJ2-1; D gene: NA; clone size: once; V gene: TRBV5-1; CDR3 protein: CASSLGGGYDEQFF; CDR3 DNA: TGCGCCAGCAGCCTGGGAGGGGGCTACGATGAGCAGTTCTTC
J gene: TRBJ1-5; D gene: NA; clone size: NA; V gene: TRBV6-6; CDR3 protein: CASKSGPQPQHF; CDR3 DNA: TGTGCCAGCAAAAGCGGCCCTCAGCCCCAGCATTTT
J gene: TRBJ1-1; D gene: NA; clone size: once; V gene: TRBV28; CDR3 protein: CASSLRVKLNTEAFF; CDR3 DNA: TGTGCCAGCAGTTTAAGAGTAAAGTTGAACACTGAAGCTTTCTTT
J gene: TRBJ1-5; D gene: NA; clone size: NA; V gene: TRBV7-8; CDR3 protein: CASSLFDQPQHF; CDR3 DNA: TGTGCCAGCAGCTTATTCGATCAGCCCCAGCATTTT
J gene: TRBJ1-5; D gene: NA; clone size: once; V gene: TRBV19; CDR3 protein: CASSAQGRPNQPQHF; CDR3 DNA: TGTGCCAGTAGTGCCCAGGGGCGCCCTAATCAGCCCCAGCATTTT
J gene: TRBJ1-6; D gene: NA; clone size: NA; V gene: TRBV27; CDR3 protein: CASSPPSQGIYNSPLHF; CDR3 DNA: TGTGCCAGCAGTCCTCCCTCTCAGGGGATTTACAATTCACCCCTCCACTTT
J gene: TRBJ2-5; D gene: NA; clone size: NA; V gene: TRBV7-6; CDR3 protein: CASSLVAGQGETQYF; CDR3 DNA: TGTGCCAGCAGCTTGGTGGCAGGCCAAGGGGAGACCCAGTACTTC
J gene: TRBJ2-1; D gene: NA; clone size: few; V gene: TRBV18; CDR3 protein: CASSILVGGATYNEQFF; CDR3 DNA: TGTGCCAGCTCAATACTCGTCGGGGGCGCTACGTACAATGAGCAGTTCTTC
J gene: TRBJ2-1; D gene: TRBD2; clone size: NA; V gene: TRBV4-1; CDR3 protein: CASSQESGGREQFF; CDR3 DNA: TGCGCCAGCAGCCAAGAAAGCGGGGGCCGTGAGCAGTTCTTC
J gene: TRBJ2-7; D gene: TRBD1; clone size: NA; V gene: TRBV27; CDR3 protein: CASSSGGVTYEQYF; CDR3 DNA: TGTGCCAGCAGTTCAGGGGGAGTTACCTACGAGCAGTACTTC
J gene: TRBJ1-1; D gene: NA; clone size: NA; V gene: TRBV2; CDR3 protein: CASNVIMNTEAFF; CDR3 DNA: TGTGCCAGCAATGTGATCATGAACACTGAAGCTTTCTTT
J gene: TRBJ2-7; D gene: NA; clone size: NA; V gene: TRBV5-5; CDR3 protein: CASSLFEQDHYEQYF; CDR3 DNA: TGTGCCAGCAGCTTGTTCGAACAGGATCACTACGAGCAGTACTTC
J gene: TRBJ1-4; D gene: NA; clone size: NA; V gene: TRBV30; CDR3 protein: CAWSRNQGVNEKLFF; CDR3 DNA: TGTGCCTGGAGCCGAAACCAGGGAGTCAATGAAAAACTGTTTTTT
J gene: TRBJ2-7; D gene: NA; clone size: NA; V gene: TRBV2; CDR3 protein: CASLMDYEQYF; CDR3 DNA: TGTGCCAGCCTAATGGACTACGAGCAGTACTTC
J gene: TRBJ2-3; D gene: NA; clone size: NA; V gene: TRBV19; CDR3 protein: CASSNGRGTDTQYF; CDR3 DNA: TGTGCCAGTAGTAATGGGCGGGGAACAGATACGCAGTATTTT
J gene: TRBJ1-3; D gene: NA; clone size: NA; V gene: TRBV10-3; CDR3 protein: CAISEGGTFSGNTIYF; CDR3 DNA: TGTGCCATCAGTGAGGGGGGGACGTTCTCTGGAAACACCATATATTTT
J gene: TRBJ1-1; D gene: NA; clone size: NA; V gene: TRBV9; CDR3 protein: CASNRLGVGTEAFF; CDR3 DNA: TGTGCCAGCAACCGATTGGGTGTGGGCACTGAAGCTTTCTTT
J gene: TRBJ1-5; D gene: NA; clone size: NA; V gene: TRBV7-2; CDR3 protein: CASSPTMAGNSNQPQHF; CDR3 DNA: TGTGCCAGCAGCCCCACAATGGCAGGGAATAGCAATCAGCCCCAGCATTTT
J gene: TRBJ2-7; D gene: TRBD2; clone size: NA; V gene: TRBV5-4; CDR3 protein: CASSLSGTSWHEQYF; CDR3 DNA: TGTGCCAGCAGCCTATCCGGGACTAGTTGGCACGAGCAGTACTTC
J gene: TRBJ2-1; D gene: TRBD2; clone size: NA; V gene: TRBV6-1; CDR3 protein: CASSKGLAGGSPFSSYNEQFF; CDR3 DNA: TGTGCCAGCAGTAAAGGACTAGCGGGGGGCTCTCCCTTCAGCTCCTACAATGAGCAGTTCTTC
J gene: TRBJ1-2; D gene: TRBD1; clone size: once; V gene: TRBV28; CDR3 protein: CASSVGYRGGYGYTF; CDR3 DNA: TGTGCCAGCAGTGTGGGATACAGGGGTGGGTATGGCTACACCTTC